The clone carrying this T cell receptor (beta chain) was recorded a few times. The data were obtained in a study of cytomegalovirus exposure and HLA in healthy donors. Study-level background: Around 80 million unique TCRs from HLA-typed donors were held in an early data release. Among the roughly 430 genotyped donors, 70% to 90% were placed in the Caucasian-associated ancestry cluster.

Vbeta (60) and Jbeta (13) primers were used in the PCR. Sequencing used immunoSEQ multiplex PCR; TCRdb keeps in-frame clones, though not all of them. This sample has around 140,000 clones, with roughly 62% found just once. Material: PBMCs. The sequence derives from a male donor in good health and CMV-seronegative.

The CDR3 DNA is TGTGCCAGCAGTTTGGGAGGACAGGGCAATTCACCCCTCCACTTT. It is translated as CASSLGGQGNSPLHF. The rearrangement uses TRBV28 and TRBJ1-6, with TRBD1 identical over 8 bases. Per germline, CDR1 MDHEN and CDR2 SYDVKM. V lost 3 bases to trimming and J lost 7 bases; unmatched junction nucleotides: 5. This CDR3 has 15 amino acids.